This T cell receptor (beta chain) was observed in a study of blood T cell repertoires in COVID-19. Study-level information: Sources were T cells, B-cell-depleted T cells, or PBMCs; the material itself was cDNA or gDNA.

Germline CDR1 SGHVS, CDR2 FQNEAQ. This CDR3 is built from 17 residues. Trimming removed 6 bases at V and 3 bases at J, with 21 bases between. Original handling: It was from reference gene primer amplification that nucleated cell counts were estimated. Measured with immunoSEQ multiplex PCR; TCRdb has only the in-frame clones, and not every one. That table supplies the V and J calls and clone size; D and trimming were determined from the DNA. Counted here are approximately 25,000 clones, approximately 90% occurring once; the ten biggest clones make up 30% to 40%. The rearrangement uses TRBV7-8 and TRBJ1-5; no definite D call. This clonotype originated in a man in his sixties or seventies with active COVID-19. The specimen sequenced was peripheral blood. The CDR3 reads CASRPEGGRRNNQPQHF. Written as DNA, the CDR3 is TGTGCCAGCAGACCGGAAGGAGGGCGCCGGAACAATCAGCCCCAGCATTTT.